These 21 T cell receptor beta chains share one sample of origin, sequenced in a study of control samples from healthy donors and cancer patients. The table came from immunoSEQ multiplex PCR; TCRdb's copy has only in-frame clones and leaves some out. The table includes some 150,000 clones, 91% detected once. Sequencing was carried out using blood. All receptors derive from a woman aged 30 to 39 in good health.

The gene calls are TRBV7-9 and TRBJ1-3; 8 bases match TRBD1. Germline V lookup: CDR1 SEHNR, CDR2 FQNEAQ (reference sequence). The J segment lost 4 bases and the V segment lost 6 bases, leaving 5 bases of the junction unmatched. CDR3 length: 14 amino acids. The DNA of the CDR3 is TGTGCCAGCAGACAATGGACAGGGGGAAACACCATATATTTT. Protein sequence: CASRQWTGGNTIYF.

The chain joins TRBV9 to TRBJ2-3; either TRBD1 or TRBD2 may fit D (6 bases each). Per the germline V gene, CDR1 is SGDLS and CDR2 is YYNGEE. V was trimmed by 4 bases and J by 1 base, leaving 13 bases between them. CDR3 length: 15 residues. CDR3 in amino acids: CASSIPGGGTDTQYF. As DNA, the CDR3 is TGTGCCAGCAGCATCCCCGGGGGCGGCACAGATACGCAGTATTTT.

For this clone: Other DNA sequences in the sample encode the same CDR3. The CDR3 region has the DNA TGTGCCAGCAGCGTAGTACAGGGCATCGGGGAGCTGTTTTTT. Amino acids: CASSVVQGIGELFF. V gene TRBV9 combines with J gene TRBJ2-2; D perhaps matches TRBD1 (6 bases). The CDR3 is 14 amino acids. Trimming removed 0 bases at V and 7 bases at J, with 10 bases between. Germline CDR1 and CDR2: SGDLS and YYNGEE.

This clone has only one observation. The V call is TRBV9, the J call TRBJ1-2; no clear D. This CDR3 contains 13 residues. Looked up from germline, CDR1 is SGDLS and CDR2 is YYNGEE. The V and J ends lost 3 bases and 0 bases respectively, with 6 bases between them. CDR3 region: CASSGSANYGYTF. The DNA of the CDR3 is TGTGCCAGCAGCGGATCGGCTAACTATGGCTACACCTTC.

The J gene is TRBJ1-2, the V gene TRBV7-2, with 10 bases lining up with TRBD1. J was trimmed by 8 bases and V by 1 base; bases with no gene match: 4. Germline-derived CDR1 and CDR2 are SGHTA and FQGNSA. This CDR3 region has 14 residues. The CDR3 is CASSLVGQGEGYTF. CDR3 DNA: TGTGCCAGCAGCTTAGTAGGACAGGGGGAAGGCTACACCTTC.

This clone occurred a few times. This sequence joins TRBV5-8 and TRBJ2-3, with D hard to call. This CDR3 is built from 13 residues. Deletions cut 6 bases from V and 7 bases from J, with 15 bases between. Germline V gives CDR1 SGHTS, CDR2 YDEGEE. CDR3 in amino acids: CASTSVKVNTQYF. Written as DNA, the CDR3 is TGTGCCAGCACCTCCGTGAAGGTCAATACGCAGTATTTT.

The rearrangement joins TRBV6-5 to TRBJ1-3, with 8 bases lining up with TRBD1. Germline CDR1 reads MNHEY; CDR2 reads SVGAGI. This CDR3 region has 15 residues. V was pared by 0 bases and J by 2 bases, with 0 bases of the junction left unmatched. For the CDR3, the DNA is TGTGCCAGCAGTTACTCGGGACAGGCTGGAAACACCATATATTTT. As protein: CASSYSGQAGNTIYF.

The V and J genes are TRBV5-8 and TRBJ1-1; the D gene is possibly TRBD1 (5 bases). This CDR3 region has 13 residues. Trimming pared 4 bases from V and 1 base from J, leaving 8 bases between. Germline assignment: CDR1 SGHTS and CDR2 YDEGEE. CDR3 sequence: CASSPTGNTEAFF. CDR3 nucleotides: TGTGCCAGCAGCCCTACAGGGAACACTGAAGCTTTCTTT.

This chain connects TRBV6-5 to TRBJ2-7, with D perhaps TRBD1 (5 bases). V shed 0 bases and J shed 0 bases, with 9 bases lying between them. CDR3 length: 15 residues. Germline values: CDR1 MNHEY, CDR2 SVGAGI. The CDR3 DNA reads TGTGCCAGCAGTTACTCGACAGCGAGCTCCTACGAGCAGTACTTC. It is translated as CASSYSTASSYEQYF.

The rearrangement uses TRBV7-8 and TRBJ1-6, with D uncertain. The germline gives CDR1 SGHVS, CDR2 FQNEAQ. Between the trimmed V and J ends, which lost 3 bases and 5 bases, there was a span of 2 bases. This CDR3 spans 12 amino acids. The CDR3 sequence: CASSFNNSPLHF. Written as DNA, the CDR3 is TGTGCCAGCAGCTTTAATAATTCACCCCTCCACTTT. Combining the CDR3 with reference TRBV7-8 and TRBJ1-6 gives the whole variable domain GAGVSQSPRYKVAKRGQDVALRCDPISGHVSLFWYQQALGQGPEFLTYFQNEAQLDKSGLPSDRFFAERPEGSVSTLKIQRTQQEDSAVYLCASSFNNSPLHFGNGTRLTVT.

This chain connects TRBV27 to TRBJ2-1; maybe TRBD1 (6 bases). Trimming took off 4 bases at V and 4 bases at J, with 11 bases between the two ends. The CDR3 length is 14 residues. Germline assignment: CDR1 MNHEY and CDR2 SMNVEV (reference sequence). Here the CDR3 reads CASSYGQSYNEQFF. CDR3 DNA: TGTGCCAGCAGTTACGGACAGTCGTACAATGAGCAGTTCTTC.

A few counts support this clone. The V gene is TRBV4-2, the J gene TRBJ2-7; 13 nucleotides line up with TRBD2. V was clipped by 1 base and J by 4 bases; unmatched bases: 10. Looked up from germline, CDR1 is LGHNA and CDR2 is YNFKEQ. CDR3 length: 18 residues. CDR3 nucleotide sequence: TGTGCCAGCAGCCAAGTCCAAAGTTCACTAGCGGGGGGGTACGAGCAGTACTTC. This gives the protein CASSQVQSSLAGGYEQYF.

This rearrangement joins TRBV7-9 to TRBJ1-2, with 10 nucleotides matching TRBD1. V lost 5 bases and J lost 1; bases outside the gene matches: 4. CDR3 length: 15 amino acids. The germline V gene encodes CDR1 SEHNR and CDR2 FQNEAQ (reference sequence). The CDR3 region is CASSPGTGVNYGYTF. The CDR3 coding sequence is TGTGCCAGCAGCCCCGGGACAGGGGTTAACTATGGCTACACCTTC.

V is TRBV28 and J is TRBJ1-2; 7 nucleotides agree with TRBD1. CDR3 length equals 14 residues. Germline CDR1 MDHEN, CDR2 SYDVKM. V shed 5 bases, J shed 2 bases, and the junction held 5 bases outside the gene matches. CDR3 residues: CASSQTGSNYGYTF. CDR3 nucleotide sequence: TGTGCCAGCAGTCAGACAGGGTCAAACTATGGCTACACCTTC.

The chain combines TRBV5-1 with TRBJ2-1; D is undetermined. CDR1 and CDR2 (germline): SGHRS, YFSETQ. This CDR3 region has 14 residues. V lost 1 base and J lost 7, with 12 bases in between. The CDR3 is CASSLFGGSNEQFF. The CDR3 DNA follows: TGCGCCAGCAGCTTGTTCGGTGGGTCGAATGAGCAGTTCTTC.

The sample holds one count of this clone. The V gene is TRBV7-7, the J gene TRBJ2-5; 9 positions match TRBD2. The length of the CDR3 is 16 residues. J gave up 1 base and V 1 base, and 4 bases lay outside the gene matches. Germline assignment: CDR1 SSHAT and CDR2 FNYEAQ (reference sequence). The CDR3, as DNA: TGTGCCAGCAGCTTAGGTAGCGGGGGACCCCAAGAGACCCAGTACTTC. It specifies CASSLGSGGPQETQYF.

This chain joins TRBV6-6 and TRBJ2-7; no firm D call. V lost 6 bases and J 0 bases, leaving 6 bases between the germline ends. The germline CDR1 and CDR2 sequences are MNHNY and SVGAGI (reference sequence). The CDR3 length is 12 residues. The CDR3 sequence is CASRPSSYEQYF. The CDR3 bases are TGTGCCAGCAGGCCGAGCTCCTACGAGCAGTACTTC.

V usage is TRBV5-1 and J usage is TRBJ2-2; the D is unclear. The CDR3 is 15 amino acids. Trimming removed 0 bases at V and 4 bases at J, with 10 bases between. Germline CDR1 and CDR2: SGHRS and YFSETQ. CDR3 sequence reads: CASSLALDRTGELFF. The CDR3 nucleotides are TGCGCCAGCAGCTTGGCCCTTGACCGCACCGGGGAGCTGTTTTTT.

This clone was seen a handful of times. The chain couples TRBV30 to TRBJ2-1; 7 nucleotides line up with TRBD1. The V gene end was trimmed by 4 bases and the J gene end by 3 bases; junction bases not matched to a gene: 9. The CDR3 covers 15 residues. Germline CDR1 and CDR2: GTSNPN and SVGIG (reference sequence). CDR3 region: CAWTPTGTVYNEQFF. The CDR3 DNA sequence: TGTGCCTGGACCCCCACCGGGACAGTCTACAATGAGCAGTTCTTC.

The chain employs TRBV27 and TRBJ1-2; the D gene is possibly TRBD1 (5 bases). The germline V and J ends were trimmed by 6 bases and 5 bases, with 7 bases remaining between them. The CDR3 sequence is 11 residues long. CDR1 MNHEY and CDR2 SMNVEV come from the germline V gene (reference sequence). The CDR3 region is CASRSGYGYTF. CDR3 sequence (DNA): TGTGCCAGCAGATCAGGGTATGGCTACACCTTC.

The chain is built from TRBV7-9 and TRBJ2-3; 10 nucleotides match TRBD2. The CDR3 extends over 15 amino acids. Germline trimming cut 4 bases from V and 1 base from J; bases unmatched to any gene: 2. CDR1 is SEHNR, CDR2 FQNEAQ, per germline (reference sequence). Here the CDR3 reads CASSSGTSGTDTQYF. The CDR3, as DNA: TGTGCCAGCAGCTCCGGGACTAGCGGCACAGATACGCAGTATTTT. Looking up the rest from reference TRBV7-9 and TRBJ2-3 gives the full variable domain: DTGVSQNPRHKITKRGQNVTFRCDPISEHNRLYWYRQTLGQGPEFLTYFQNEAQLEKSRLLSDRFSAERPKGSFSTLEIQRTEQGDSAMYLCASSSGTSGTDTQYFGPGTRLTVL.